Listed below are T cell receptor beta chains from one sample, sequenced in a study of regulatory T cells in long-lasting Graves disease. TCRdb passed the multiplex PCR reads through MiXCR, listing each CDR3 protein once. This sample carries under 500,000 distinct CDR3 sequences, around 21% of them seen once, and the ten largest clones take over 7.5%. The sample consisted of peripheral blood mononuclear cells (PBMCs), taken when the disease was refractory, from a patient treated with antithyroid drugs. The receptors were sampled from a female donor with Graves disease. CDR3s include the opening cysteine and the closing phenylalanine or tryptophan. A D gene is named only where the DNA matches it firmly. Size values are once, few and many counts, or a class for expanded clones, and some rows have none.

NA	TRBJ2-2	TRBV19	NA	CASSVYGPTGELFF	TGTGCCAGTAGTGTATACGGCCCCACCGGGGAGCTGTTTTTT
many	TRBJ1-6	TRBV28	NA	CASSLHSRYNSPLHF	TGTGCCAGCAGTTTGCACAGTAGGTACAATTCACCCCTCCACTTT
NA	TRBJ2-7	TRBV6-1	NA	CASGQQYF	TGTGCCAGCGGGCAGCAGTACTTC
NA	TRBJ2-5	TRBV9	TRBD2	CASSTRTSSSAETQYF	TGTGCCAGCAGCACCCGGACTAGCAGTAGTGCGGAGACCCAGTACTTC
NA	TRBJ2-2	TRBV5-1	NA	CASSIYRPSTGELFF	TGCGCCAGCAGCATATACAGGCCCAGCACCGGGGAGCTGTTTTTT
many	TRBJ2-2	TRBV12-3/TRBV12-4	NA	CASSLFGGYLSTGELFF	TGTGCCAGCAGTTTATTTGGCGGATACCTAAGCACCGGGGAGCTGTTTTTT
NA	TRBJ2-2	TRBV6-1	NA	CATSDSRIAGELFF	TGTGCCACCTCGGACAGCCGGATAGCCGGGGAGCTGTTTTTT
few	TRBJ2-7	TRBV19	TRBD2	CASSLDPGLAPRDEQYF	TGTGCCAGTAGTCTGGATCCGGGACTAGCCCCCAGAGACGAGCAGTACTTC
many	TRBJ1-2	TRBV12-3/TRBV12-4	NA	CASRRRGENGYTF	TGTGCCAGCAGACGGAGGGGAGAGAATGGCTACACCTTC
NA	TRBJ2-7	TRBV5-1	TRBD2	CASSPDSGRPPYEQYF	TGCGCCAGCAGCCCGGATAGCGGGAGACCGCCCTACGAGCAGTACTTC
NA	TRBJ2-3	TRBV10-3	TRBD2	CAIREPPGLAGEDTQYF	TGTGCCATCAGGGAACCCCCGGGACTAGCGGGAGAAGATACGCAGTATTTT
many	TRBJ2-5	TRBV12-3/TRBV12-4	TRBD1	CASSPESYRGERETQYF	TGTGCCAGCAGTCCAGAGTCCTACAGGGGCGAGAGGGAGACCCAGTACTTC
few	TRBJ2-2	TRBV5-6	NA	CASSLNRYTGELFF	TGTGCCAGCAGCTTGAACAGATACACCGGGGAGCTGTTTTTT
many	TRBJ1-1	TRBV19	NA	CASRLTRGNTEAFF	TGTGCCAGTAGGTTAACCCGGGGGAACACTGAAGCTTTCTTT
many	TRBJ1-1	TRBV7-9	NA	CASSLGTSEAFF	TGTGCCAGCAGCTTGGGGACGTCTGAAGCTTTCTTT
many	TRBJ2-7	TRBV2	NA	CASGPGRRSYEQYF	TGTGCCAGCGGTCCGGGTCGTCGCTCCTACGAGCAGTACTTC
few	TRBJ1-6	TRBV3-1	NA	CASSQGLRSYNSPLHF	TGTGCCAGCAGCCAGGGCCTACGCTCCTATAATTCACCCCTCCACTTT
NA	TRBJ2-3	TRBV20-1	NA	CSASRAWLTDTQYF	TGCAGTGCTAGTAGAGCCTGGCTCACAGATACGCAGTATTTT
NA	TRBJ1-1	TRBV5-1	NA	CASTRTLMNTEAFF	TGCGCCAGCACCAGAACTTTGATGAACACTGAAGCTTTCTTT
NA	TRBJ2-1	TRBV5-1	TRBD2	CASSTGLAGGPSEQFF	TGCGCCAGCAGCACGGGACTAGCGGGAGGGCCGAGTGAGCAGTTCTTC
NA	TRBJ2-3	TRBV12-3/TRBV12-4	NA	CASSPWDTDTQYF	TGTGCCAGCAGCCCCTGGGACACAGATACGCAGTATTTT
few	TRBJ2-3	TRBV29-1	TRBD1	CSVDRGGDTQYF	TGCAGCGTAGACAGGGGAGGTGATACGCAGTATTTT
NA	TRBJ1-2	TRBV9	NA	CASSVGSARGYGYTF	TGTGCCAGCAGCGTTGGCAGCGCGAGGGGTTATGGCTACACCTTC
NA	TRBJ2-3	TRBV5-6	TRBD2	CASSLIGRAIADTQYF	TGTGCCAGCAGCTTGATCGGGAGGGCCATCGCAGATACGCAGTATTTT
NA	TRBJ1-1	TRBV7-8	NA	CASSPWGSRSEAFF	TGTGCCAGCAGCCCATGGGGCAGTAGGAGCGAAGCTTTCTTT
many	TRBJ2-5	TRBV7-8	NA	CASSLYWGHWWGETQYF	TGTGCCAGCAGCTTGTATTGGGGACACTGGTGGGGAGAGACCCAGTACTTC
many	TRBJ2-5	TRBV6-1	NA	CASQKPVQETQYF	TGTGCCAGCCAAAAGCCCGTCCAAGAGACCCAGTACTTC
many	TRBJ1-1	TRBV28	TRBD1	CASSSPQYRGKRLSEAFF	TGTGCCAGCAGTTCCCCACAGTACAGGGGAAAAAGGTTATCTGAAGCTTTCTTT
few	TRBJ2-7	TRBV20-1	NA	CSASFGLSSYEQYF	TGCAGTGCTAGCTTCGGGTTGAGCTCCTACGAGCAGTACTTC
NA	TRBJ2-1	TRBV19	NA	CASSVSLFEEQFF	TGTGCCAGTAGCGTTTCCCTCTTCGAAGAGCAGTTCTTC
NA	TRBJ2-7	TRBV4-1	NA	CASSQNAGGLYEQYF	TGCGCCAGCAGCCAAAATGCCGGGGGTTTATACGAGCAGTACTTC
few	TRBJ2-4	TRBV7-2	NA	CASSLGAGDGQYF	TGTGCCAGCAGCTTAGGGGCCGGTGACGGGCAGTACTTC
NA	TRBJ1-5	TRBV2	NA	CASSEEEPGRNQPQHF	TGTGCCAGCAGTGAAGAGGAGCCAGGTCGCAATCAGCCCCAGCATTTT
many	TRBJ2-7	TRBV15	NA	CATSREQSYEQYF	TGTGCCACCAGCAGAGAACAGTCCTACGAGCAGTACTTC
NA	TRBJ2-2	TRBV19	NA	CATLGGELFF	TGTGCCACCCTAGGCGGGGAGCTGTTTTTT
few	TRBJ2-2	TRBV5-1	NA	CASSFKAGSDTGELFF	TGCGCCAGCAGCTTTAAGGCAGGGTCGGACACCGGGGAGCTGTTTTTT
many	TRBJ1-5	TRBV2	TRBD1	CASSGTGETFEPQHF	TGTGCCAGCAGTGGGACAGGGGAAACGTTTGAGCCCCAGCATTTT
many	TRBJ2-5	TRBV27	NA	CASSLMGAETQYF	TGTGCCAGCAGTTTAATGGGGGCCGAGACCCAGTACTTC
few	TRBJ1-5	TRBV18	NA	CASSPDRSVQPQHF	TGTGCCAGCTCACCGGACAGAAGTGTGCAGCCCCAGCATTTT
few	TRBJ2-7	TRBV7-9	NA	CASSLGSLRAEQYF	TGTGCCAGCAGCTTAGGGTCCCTCAGGGCCGAGCAGTACTTC
many	TRBJ2-5	TRBV24-1	NA	CATSDLPGETQYF	TGTGCCACCAGTGATTTGCCTGGAGAGACCCAGTACTTC
NA	TRBJ2-3	TRBV3-1	TRBD1	CASSQGQGASDTQYF	TGTGCCAGCAGCCAAGGGCAGGGGGCCTCAGATACGCAGTATTTT
few	TRBJ2-2	TRBV12-3/TRBV12-4	TRBD2	CASKLAANTGELFF	TGTGCCAGTAAACTAGCGGCCAACACCGGGGAGCTGTTTTTT
many	TRBJ1-5	TRBV7-8	NA	CASSPHPREQKQPQHF	TGTGCCAGCAGCCCCCACCCCAGGGAACAGAAGCAGCCCCAGCATTTT
many	TRBJ2-5	TRBV20-1	TRBD2	CSAIAGAGETQYF	TGCAGTGCAATAGCGGGGGCAGGGGAGACCCAGTACTTC